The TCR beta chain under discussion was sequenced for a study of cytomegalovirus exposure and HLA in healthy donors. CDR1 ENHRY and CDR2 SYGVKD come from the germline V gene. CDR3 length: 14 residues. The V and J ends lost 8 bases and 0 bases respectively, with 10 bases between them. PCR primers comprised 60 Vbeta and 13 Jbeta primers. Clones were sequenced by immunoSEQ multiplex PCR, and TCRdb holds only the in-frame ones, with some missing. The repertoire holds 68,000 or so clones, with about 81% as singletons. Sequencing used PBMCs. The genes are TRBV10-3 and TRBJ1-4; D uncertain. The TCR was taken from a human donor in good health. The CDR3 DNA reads TGTGCCATCGGCGAGGGATCAACTAATGAAAAACTGTTTTTT. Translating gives CAIGEGSTNEKLFF.